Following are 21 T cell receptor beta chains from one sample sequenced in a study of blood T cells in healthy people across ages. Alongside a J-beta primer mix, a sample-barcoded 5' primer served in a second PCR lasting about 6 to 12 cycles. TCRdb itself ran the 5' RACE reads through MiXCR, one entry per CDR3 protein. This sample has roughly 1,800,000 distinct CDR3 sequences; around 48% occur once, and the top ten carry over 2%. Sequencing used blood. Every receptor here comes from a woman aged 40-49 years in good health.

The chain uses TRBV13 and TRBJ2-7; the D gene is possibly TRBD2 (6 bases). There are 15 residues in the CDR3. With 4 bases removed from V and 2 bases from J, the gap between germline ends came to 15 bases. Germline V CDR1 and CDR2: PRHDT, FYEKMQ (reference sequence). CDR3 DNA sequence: TGTGCCAGCAGCTCCCGGGGTAGCGGCGCCTACGAGCAGTACTTC. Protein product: CASSSRGSGAYEQYF.

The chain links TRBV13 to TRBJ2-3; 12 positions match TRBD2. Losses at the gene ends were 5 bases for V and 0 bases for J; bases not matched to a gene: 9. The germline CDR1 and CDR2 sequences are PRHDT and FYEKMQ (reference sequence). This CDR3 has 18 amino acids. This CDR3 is CASSGSSGGALSTDTQYF. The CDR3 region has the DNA TGTGCCAGCAGCGGTTCTAGCGGGGGGGCCCTCAGCACAGATACGCAGTATTTT.

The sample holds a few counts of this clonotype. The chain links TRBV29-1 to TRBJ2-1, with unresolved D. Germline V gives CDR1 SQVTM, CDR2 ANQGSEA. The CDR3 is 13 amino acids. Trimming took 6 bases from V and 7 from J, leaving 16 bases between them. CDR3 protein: CSVLQSRWNEQFF. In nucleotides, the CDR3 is TGCAGCGTCCTCCAGTCTAGGTGGAATGAGCAGTTCTTC.

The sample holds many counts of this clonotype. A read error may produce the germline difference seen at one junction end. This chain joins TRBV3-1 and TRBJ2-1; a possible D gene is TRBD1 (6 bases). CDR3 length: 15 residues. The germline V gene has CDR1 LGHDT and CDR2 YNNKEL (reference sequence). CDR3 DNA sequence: TGCGCCAGCAGCCAAGGCAGGGGTTCCTACAATGAGCAGTTCTTC. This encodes CASSQGRGSYNEQFF.

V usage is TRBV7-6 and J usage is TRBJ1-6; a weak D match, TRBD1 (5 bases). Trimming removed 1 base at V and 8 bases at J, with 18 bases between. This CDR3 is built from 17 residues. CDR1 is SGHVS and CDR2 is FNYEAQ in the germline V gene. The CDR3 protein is CASSLEAGPFPDSPLHF. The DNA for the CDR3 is TGTGCCAGCAGCTTAGAAGCAGGGCCCTTCCCTGATTCACCCCTCCACTTT.

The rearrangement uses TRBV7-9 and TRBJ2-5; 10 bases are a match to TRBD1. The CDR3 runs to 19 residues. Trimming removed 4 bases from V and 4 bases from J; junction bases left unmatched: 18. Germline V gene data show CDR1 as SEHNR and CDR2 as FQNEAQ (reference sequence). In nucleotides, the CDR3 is TGTGCCAGCAGCTCAGGACAGGGGGGTATGATTGCTAGTCGAGAGACCCAGTACTTC. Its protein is CASSSGQGGMIASRETQYF.

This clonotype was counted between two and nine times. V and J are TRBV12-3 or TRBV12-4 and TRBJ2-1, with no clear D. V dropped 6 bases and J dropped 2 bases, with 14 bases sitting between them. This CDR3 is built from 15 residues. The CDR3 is CASSQDEPAYNEQFF. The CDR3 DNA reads TGTGCCAGCAGCCAGGACGAGCCGGCCTACAATGAGCAGTTCTTC.

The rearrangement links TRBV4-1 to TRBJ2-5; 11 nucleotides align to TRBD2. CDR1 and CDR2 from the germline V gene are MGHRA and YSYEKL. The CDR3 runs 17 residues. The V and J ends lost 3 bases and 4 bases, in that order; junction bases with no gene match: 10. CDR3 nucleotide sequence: TGCGCCAGCAGCCAGAACCTAGCGGGGGGCCTCCGAGAGACCCAGTACTTC. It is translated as CASSQNLAGGLRETQYF.

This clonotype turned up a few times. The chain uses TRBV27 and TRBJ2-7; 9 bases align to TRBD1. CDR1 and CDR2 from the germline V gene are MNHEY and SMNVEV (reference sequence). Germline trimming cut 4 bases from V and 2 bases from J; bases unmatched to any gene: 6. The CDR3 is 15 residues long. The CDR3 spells CASSWAGQGPYEQYF. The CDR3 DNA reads TGTGCCAGCAGTTGGGCGGGACAGGGACCCTACGAGCAGTACTTC.

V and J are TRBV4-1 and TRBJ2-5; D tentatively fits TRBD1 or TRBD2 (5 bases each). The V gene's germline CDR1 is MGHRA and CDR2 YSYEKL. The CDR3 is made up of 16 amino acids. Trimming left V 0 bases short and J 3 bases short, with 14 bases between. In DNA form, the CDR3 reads TGCGCCAGCAGCCAAGAAGGGACCGACGGAGAAGAGACCCAGTACTTC. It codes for CASSQEGTDGEETQYF.

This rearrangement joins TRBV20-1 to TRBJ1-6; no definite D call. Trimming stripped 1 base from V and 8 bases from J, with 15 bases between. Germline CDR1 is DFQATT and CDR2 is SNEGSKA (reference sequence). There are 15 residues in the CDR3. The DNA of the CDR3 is TGCAGTGCTAGAGCCCGGACTGTCACTGATTCACCCCTCCACTTT. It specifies CSARARTVTDSPLHF.

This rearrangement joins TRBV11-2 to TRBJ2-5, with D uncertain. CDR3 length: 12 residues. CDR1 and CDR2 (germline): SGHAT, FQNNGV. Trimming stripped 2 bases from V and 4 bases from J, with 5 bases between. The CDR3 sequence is CASSLMSETQYF. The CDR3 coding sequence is TGTGCCAGCAGCTTAATGTCAGAGACCCAGTACTTC.

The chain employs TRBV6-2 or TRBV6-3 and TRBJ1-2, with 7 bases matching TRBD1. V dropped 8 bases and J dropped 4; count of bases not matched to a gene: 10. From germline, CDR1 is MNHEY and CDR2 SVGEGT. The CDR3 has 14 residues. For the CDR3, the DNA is TGTGCCAGCTTCCGGGACAGTAGTTTCTATGGCTACACCTTC. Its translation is CASFRDSSFYGYTF.

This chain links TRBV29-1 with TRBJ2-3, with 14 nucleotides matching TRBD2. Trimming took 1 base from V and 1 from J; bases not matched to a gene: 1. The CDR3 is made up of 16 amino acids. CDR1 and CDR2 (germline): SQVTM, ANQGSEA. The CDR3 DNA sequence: TGCAGCGTTGAAGGGGGACTAGCGGGGGGCACAGATACGCAGTATTTT. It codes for CSVEGGLAGGTDTQYF.

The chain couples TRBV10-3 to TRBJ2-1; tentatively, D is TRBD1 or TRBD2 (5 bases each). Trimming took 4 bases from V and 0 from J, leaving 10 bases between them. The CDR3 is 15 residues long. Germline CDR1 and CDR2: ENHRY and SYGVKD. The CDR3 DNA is TGTGCCATCAGTGTTTCGGGGACCTCCTACAATGAGCAGTTCTTC. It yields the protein CAISVSGTSYNEQFF.

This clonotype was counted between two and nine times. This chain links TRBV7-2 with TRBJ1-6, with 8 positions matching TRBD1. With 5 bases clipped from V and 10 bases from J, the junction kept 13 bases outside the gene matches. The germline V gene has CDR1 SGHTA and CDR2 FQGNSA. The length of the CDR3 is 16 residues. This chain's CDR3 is CASSLPLTTGDSPLHF. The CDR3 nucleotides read TGTGCCAGCAGCCTTCCCCTGACGACAGGGGACTCACCCCTCCACTTT.

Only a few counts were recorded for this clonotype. The CDR3 protein is CASTQQGAGFYEQYF. The DNA of the CDR3 is TGTGCCAGCACCCAACAGGGGGCTGGGTTCTACGAGCAGTACTTC. This chain joins TRBV6-5 and TRBJ2-7; TRBD1 matches at 9 bases. V gave up 7 bases and J gave up 3 bases; unmatched junction bases: 10. The CDR3 loop spans 15 amino acids. Per the germline V gene, CDR1 is MNHEY and CDR2 is SVGAGI.

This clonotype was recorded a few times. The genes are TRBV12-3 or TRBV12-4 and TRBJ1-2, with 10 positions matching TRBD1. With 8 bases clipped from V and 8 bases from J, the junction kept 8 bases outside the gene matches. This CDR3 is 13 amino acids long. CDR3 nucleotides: TGTGCCAGCTCTCCGGGACAGGGGTGGGGCTACACCTTC. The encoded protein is CASSPGQGWGYTF.

CDR3 sequence reads: CASSRPSQGYYGYTF. The CDR3 DNA is TGTGCCAGCAGCCGCCCCTCCCAGGGTTATTATGGCTACACCTTC. This sequence joins TRBV7-2 and TRBJ1-2; D is possibly TRBD1 (5 bases). The V gene lost 5 bases and the J gene lost 5 bases, with 18 bases spanning the gap. The germline V gene has CDR1 SGHTA and CDR2 FQGNSA. This CDR3 region has 15 residues.

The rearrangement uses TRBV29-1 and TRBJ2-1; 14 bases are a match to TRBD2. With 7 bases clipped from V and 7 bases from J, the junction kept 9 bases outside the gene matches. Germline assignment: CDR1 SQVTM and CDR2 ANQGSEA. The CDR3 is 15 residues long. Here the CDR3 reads CSEPAGTSGGNEQFF. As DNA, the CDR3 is TGCAGCGAGCCAGCCGGGACTAGCGGGGGTAATGAGCAGTTCTTC.

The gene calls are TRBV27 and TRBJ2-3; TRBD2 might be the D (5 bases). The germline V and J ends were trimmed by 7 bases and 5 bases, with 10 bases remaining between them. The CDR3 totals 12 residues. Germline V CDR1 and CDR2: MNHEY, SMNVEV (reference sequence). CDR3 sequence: CASNSAVDTQYF. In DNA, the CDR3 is TGTGCCAGCAACTCAGCGGTAGATACGCAGTATTTT.